Listed here is a single T cell receptor beta chain. Other DNA sequences in the sample encode the same CDR3. The data derive from a study of blood T cell repertoires in COVID-19. About the study: From the United States, Italy and Spain came samples of acute and convalescent COVID-19. Sample material is recorded as cDNA or gDNA derived from T cells, B-cell-depleted T cells, or PBMCs.

In the authors' workflow: Reference gene primer amplification gave estimated nucleated cell counts. Profiling relied on immunoSEQ multiplex PCR, and the TCRdb table lists in-frame clones only, not all of them. V, J and clone size are taken as reported in that table, and D and trimming were inferred from the DNA itself. The table includes about 160,000 clones, about three quarters detected once. The CDR3 sequence is 14 residues long. CDR1 and CDR2 (germline): MNHEY, SVGAGI. The V gene lost 5 bases and the J gene lost 4 bases, with 12 bases spanning the gap. The material sequenced was peripheral blood. The TCR sequence derives from a man between 60 and 70 years old with acute or convalescent COVID-19. The V call is TRBV6-5, the J call TRBJ1-5, with D possibly matching TRBD1 (5 bases). The CDR3 nucleotides read TGTGCCAGCAGTCCGGGGGGGGGAAATCAGCCCCAGCATTTT. Translating it yields CASSPGGGNQPQHF.